One sample yielded the 28 T cell receptor beta chains listed below, sequenced in a study of TIL therapy for anti-PD-1-resistant metastatic lung cancer. Time point specified: pre-treatment sample, taken before nivolumab and TIL therapy. Sequencing used immunoSEQ v3. TCRdb's copy holds only in-frame clones and misses some; the assay was immunoSEQ multiplex PCR. Of tens of thousands of clones listed, 55% to 70% were seen once; the top ten hold roughly 7%. Here the sequenced sample was blood, taken at baseline. These receptors all stem from a person aged 25 to 79 with non-small cell lung cancer.

This clone was detected only a few times. This chain connects TRBV2 to TRBJ1-3; D possibly corresponds to TRBD1 (5 bases). Per germline, CDR1 SNHLY and CDR2 FYNNEI. Trimming left V 7 bases short and J 3 bases short, with 13 bases between. CDR3 length equals 14 residues. CDR3 sequence (DNA): TGTGCCAGCATCGGCGACAGAGTTGGAAACACCATATATTTT. Amino acids: CASIGDRVGNTIYF.

This clone showed up just a few times. The rearrangement uses TRBV19 and TRBJ1-1, with D possibly matching TRBD1 (5 bases). The CDR3 has 16 residues. Germline V CDR1 and CDR2: LNHDA, SQIVND (reference sequence). V dropped 4 bases and J dropped 3 bases, with 18 bases sitting between them. The CDR3 loop reads CASSTRDQGVDTEAFF. The CDR3 nucleotides are TGTGCCAGTAGTACCCGGGACCAGGGTGTGGACACTGAAGCTTTCTTT.

V usage is TRBV6-1 and J usage is TRBJ1-3, with D possibly matching TRBD1 (6 bases). The germline gives CDR1 MNHNS, CDR2 SASEGT. The length of the CDR3 is 20 residues. The V and J ends lost 0 bases and 0 bases respectively, with 21 bases between them. The CDR3 DNA reads TGTGCCAGCAGTGAAGCGCCCTGGTGGACGGGGGCCACCTCTGGAAACACCATATATTTT. Translated, it gives CASSEAPWWTGATSGNTIYF.

This chain joins TRBV7-9 and TRBJ2-3; D not certain. The CDR3 sequence is 14 residues long. V lost 1 base, J lost 1 base, and 6 bases lay in between. Germline V gene data show CDR1 as SEHNR and CDR2 as FQNEAQ (reference sequence). CDR3 nucleotides: TGTGCCAGCAGCTTAGGTCGGGGCACAGATACGCAGTATTTT. This translates into CASSLGRGTDTQYF.

This chain uses TRBV5-4 with TRBJ2-4; D gene ambiguous. Germline values: CDR1 SGHNT, CDR2 YYREEE (reference sequence). The ends were cut back, 2 bases at V and 3 bases at J, with 12 bases in the middle. CDR3 length: 15 residues. Here the CDR3 reads CASSLMGSGKNIQYF. In DNA form, the CDR3 reads TGTGCCAGCAGCTTAATGGGGTCGGGCAAAAACATTCAGTACTTC.

The chain is built from TRBV5-1 and TRBJ1-1; 7 bases agree with TRBD1. V dropped 4 bases and J dropped 5; count of bases not matched to a gene: 14. The CDR3 has 16 residues. From germline, CDR1 is SGHRS and CDR2 YFSETQ. Here the CDR3 reads CASSPQPQGPVTEAFF. The CDR3 DNA reads TGCGCCAGCAGCCCCCAACCACAGGGGCCGGTGACTGAAGCTTTCTTT. Full variable domain (remainder filled in from reference TRBV5-1 and TRBJ1-1): KAGVTQTPRYLIKTRGQQVTLSCSPISGHRSVSWYQQTPGQGLQFLFEYFSETQRNKGNFPGRFSGRQFSNSRSEMNVSTLELGDSALYLCASSPQPQGPVTEAFFGQGTRLTVV.

This clone was picked up a small number of times. The chain recombines TRBV2 with TRBJ1-6, with a weak D call TRBD1 (6 bases). V was clipped by 6 bases and J by 8 bases, with 14 bases between them. Germline CDR1 SNHLY, CDR2 FYNNEI. The CDR3 spans 14 residues. The CDR3 DNA follows: TGTGCCAGCAGCCAAGGGGGTTATGATTCACCCCTCCACTTT. Protein: CASSQGGYDSPLHF.

This clone was counted once. This chain's CDR3 is CASRDGQRLRAFF. Here the CDR3 DNA reads TGTGCCAGTAGGGATGGACAGCGCCTGAGAGCTTTCTTT. The rearrangement links TRBV19 to TRBJ1-1; possible D gene TRBD1, 6 bases. Deletions cut 6 bases from V and 10 bases from J, with 18 bases between. This CDR3 has 13 residues. Germline CDR1 LNHDA, CDR2 SQIVND (reference sequence).

This chain joins TRBV2 and TRBJ1-5, with 10 bases identical to TRBD1. After removal of 9 bases from V and 3 bases from J, the junction contained 5 bases not matched to a gene. Per the germline V gene, CDR1 is SNHLY and CDR2 is FYNNEI. The CDR3 runs 14 residues. The CDR3: CASAGTGANQPQHF. The CDR3 DNA reads as TGTGCCAGTGCCGGGACAGGGGCCAATCAGCCCCAGCATTTT. Together with reference TRBV2 and TRBJ1-5, the CDR3 gives the full variable domain: EPEVTQTPSHQVTQMGQEVILRCVPISNHLYFYWYRQILGQKVEFLVSFYNNEISEKSEIFDDQFSVERPDGSNFTLKIRSTKLEDSAMYFCASAGTGANQPQHFGDGTRLSIL.

The chain recombines TRBV11-2 with TRBJ2-7, with D possibly matching TRBD1 (5 bases). The CDR3 runs 14 residues. Trimming cost V 0 bases and J 4 bases, with 10 bases left between them. In germline, CDR1 is SGHAT, CDR2 FQNNGV. The CDR3 protein is CASSLDLGAYEQYF. For the CDR3, the DNA is TGTGCCAGCAGCTTAGATCTTGGGGCGTACGAGCAGTACTTC.

This chain links TRBV11-2 with TRBJ2-3, with D possibly matching TRBD2 (7 bases). The ends were cut back, 6 bases at V and 6 bases at J, with 25 bases in the middle. This CDR3 spans 17 amino acids. From germline, CDR1 is SGHAT and CDR2 FQNNGV. CDR3 sequence: CASSNFPDSAAGDTQYF. As DNA, the CDR3 is TGTGCCAGCAGTAATTTCCCGGACAGCGCAGCGGGGGATACGCAGTATTTT.

The CDR3 is CATGRGGKNEQYF. CDR3 nucleotides: TGTGCCACAGGACGGGGAGGAAAGAACGAGCAGTACTTC. This chain uses TRBV10-3 with TRBJ2-7; maybe TRBD2 (6 bases). Germline V lookup: CDR1 ENHRY, CDR2 SYGVKD. This CDR3 is built from 13 residues. V shed 10 bases and J shed 5 bases, with 18 bases lying between them.

This clone came up a few times. V usage is TRBV19 and J usage is TRBJ1-1, with TRBD1 identical over 7 bases. With V trimmed by 5 bases and J by 1 base, 4 bases remained unmatched. From germline, CDR1 is LNHDA and CDR2 SQIVND (reference sequence). The CDR3 is made up of 14 amino acids. CDR3 sequence reads: CASSPDRTNTEAFF. Here the CDR3 DNA reads TGTGCCAGTAGTCCGGACAGGACGAACACTGAAGCTTTCTTT.

The rearrangement links TRBV5-1 to TRBJ2-1; TRBD1 or TRBD2 may be the D gene (5 bases each). The ends were cut back, 2 bases at V and 7 bases at J, with 10 bases in the middle. CDR3 length equals 13 residues. CDR1 SGHRS and CDR2 YFSETQ come from the germline V gene. The CDR3 spells CASSLGTGNEQFF. CDR3 DNA sequence: TGCGCCAGCAGCTTAGGGACGGGTAATGAGCAGTTCTTC.

This sequence joins TRBV6-1 and TRBJ1-6, with unresolved D. In germline, CDR1 is MNHNS, CDR2 SASEGT. The CDR3 has 12 residues. Trimming pared 8 bases from V and 7 bases from J, leaving 9 bases between. CDR3 sequence: CASAVGNSPLHF. The DNA of the CDR3 is TGTGCCAGCGCGGTGGGAAATTCACCCCTCCACTTT.

The genes are TRBV5-1 and TRBJ1-1; TRBD1 might be the D (5 bases). Trimming left V 1 base short and J 1 base short, with 11 bases between. Germline V gene sequence: CDR1 SGHRS, CDR2 YFSETQ. The CDR3 is 15 amino acids. The CDR3 loop reads CASSLKGAGNTEAFF. The CDR3 nucleotides read TGCGCCAGCAGCTTGAAAGGGGCCGGGAACACTGAAGCTTTCTTT.

The J gene is TRBJ1-5, the V gene TRBV4-1, with a weak D call TRBD1 (5 bases). The CDR3 is 16 residues long. Germline V CDR1 and CDR2: MGHRA, YSYEKL. V shed 4 bases and J shed 5 bases, with 18 bases lying between them. The CDR3 sequence is CASSLGTGPIYQPQHF. The CDR3 region has the DNA TGCGCCAGCAGCCTAGGGACCGGGCCTATTTATCAGCCCCAGCATTTT.

The chain couples TRBV5-1 to TRBJ2-4; possibly TRBD1 for D (6 bases). V dropped 4 bases and J dropped 7 bases, with 18 bases sitting between them. The CDR3 length is 15 residues. Germline CDR1 reads SGHRS; CDR2 reads YFSETQ. CDR3 amino acids: CASSPYAGTNNIQYF. The DNA of the CDR3 is TGCGCCAGCAGCCCCTACGCCGGGACAAATAACATTCAGTACTTC.

This clone is classed as medium-sized. The chain links TRBV19 to TRBJ2-2; no definite D call. Germline-derived CDR1 and CDR2 are LNHDA and SQIVND (reference sequence). V was pared by 11 bases and J by 13 bases, with 17 bases between. The CDR3 runs to 11 residues. The CDR3 here is CAPSPWVALFF. The CDR3 nucleotides read TGTGCCCCTTCGCCGTGGGTGGCGCTGTTTTTT.

This chain uses TRBV9 with TRBJ2-1; D gene unclear. The CDR3 length is 16 residues. Germline lookup yields CDR1 SGDLS and CDR2 YYNGEE. V lost 4 bases and J 3 bases, leaving 17 bases between the germline ends. CDR3 loop: CASSLRGLADYNEQFF. CDR3 nucleotides: TGTGCCAGCAGCCTCAGAGGTTTAGCAGACTACAATGAGCAGTTCTTC.

This chain uses TRBV4-1 with TRBJ2-2, with TRBD1 as a possible D gene (6 bases). The germline CDR1 and CDR2 sequences are MGHRA and YSYEKL. The germline V and J ends were trimmed by 2 bases and 1 base, with 14 bases remaining between them. The CDR3 loop spans 17 amino acids. The CDR3 bases are TGCGCCAGCAGCCAACGCGCAGGGGCCCAGAACACCGGGGAGCTGTTTTTT. Residues: CASSQRAGAQNTGELFF.

The chain links TRBV9 to TRBJ2-3, with D uncertain. The V gene lost 1 base and the J gene lost 1 base, with 4 bases spanning the gap. This CDR3 is built from 13 residues. Per germline, CDR1 SGDLS and CDR2 YYNGEE. CDR3 sequence: CASSVMRTDTQYF. DNA of the CDR3: TGTGCCAGCAGCGTAATGCGCACAGATACGCAGTATTTT. Filled out from reference TRBV9 and TRBJ2-3, the complete variable domain reads DSGVTQTPKHLITATGQRVTLRCSPRSGDLSVYWYQQSLDQGLQFLIQYYNGEERAKGNILERFSAQQFPDLHSELNLSSLELGDSALYFCASSVMRTDTQYFGPGTRLTVL.

This clone came up a few times. The V gene is TRBV19, the J gene TRBJ1-5; no clear D. Per the germline V gene, CDR1 is LNHDA and CDR2 is SQIVND (reference sequence). Trimming removed 3 bases at V and 8 bases at J, with 11 bases between. The CDR3 is 13 residues long. The CDR3 nucleotides are TGTGCCAGTAGTATCCCAGGATTAAAGCCCCAGCATTTT. Protein sequence: CASSIPGLKPQHF.

The chain is built from TRBV14 and TRBJ2-7, with 7 bases fitting TRBD1. Per germline, CDR1 SGHDN and CDR2 FVKESK. V lost 2 bases, J lost 3 bases, and 7 bases stayed unmatched. The CDR3 consists of 15 residues. CDR3 DNA sequence: TGTGCCAGCAGCCAATCGGGACAGTTGGTCTACGAGCAGTACTTC. Amino acids: CASSQSGQLVYEQYF.

V is TRBV6-6 and J is TRBJ1-6; possible D gene TRBD1, 6 bases. V was pared by 6 bases and J by 6 bases, with 12 bases between. The CDR3 covers 14 residues. Germline V lookup: CDR1 MNHNY, CDR2 SVGAGI (reference sequence). CDR3 nucleotides: TGTGCCAGCAGGGTCACAGGGACTAATTCACCCCTCCACTTT. This gives the protein CASRVTGTNSPLHF.

For the CDR3, the DNA is TGCGCCAGCAGCCAAGATGGGGGGCAAAACATTCAGTACTTC. The encoded protein is CASSQDGGQNIQYF. The chain combines TRBV4-1 with TRBJ2-4, with D perhaps matching TRBD1 or TRBD2 (6 bases each). The CDR3 length is 14 residues. Germline CDR1 and CDR2: MGHRA and YSYEKL. V shed 0 bases and J shed 5 bases, with 8 bases lying between them.

The V call is TRBV6-1, the J call TRBJ1-5, with D unresolved. V was cut by 6 bases and J by 3 bases, with 9 bases left in between. This CDR3 is built from 13 residues. Germline V CDR1 and CDR2: MNHNS, SASEGT. CDR3 region: CASRTGNNQPQHF. The CDR3 region has the DNA TGTGCCAGCAGGACGGGAAACAATCAGCCCCAGCATTTT.

The chain recombines TRBV5-1 with TRBJ2-7; TRBD2 matches at 8 bases. Trimming removed 0 bases from V and 4 bases from J; junction bases left unmatched: 3. The V gene's germline CDR1 is SGHRS and CDR2 YFSETQ. The CDR3 covers 14 residues. CDR3 loop: CASSLAGLVYEQYF. CDR3 in DNA: TGCGCCAGCAGCTTGGCGGGACTAGTGTACGAGCAGTACTTC.